A single sample is the source of the 3 T cell receptor beta chains below, sequenced in a study of somatic mutations in cytotoxic T cells in rheumatoid arthritis. Generated by immunoSEQ multiplex PCR, the TCRdb table keeps only in-frame clones and is missing some. The sample consists of about 14,000 clones, over 70% of them appearing once. The sample taken for sequencing was CD8+ T cells sorted from blood. These receptors originate from an adult with rheumatoid arthritis.

CDR3 sequence reads: CASSPSLIRPQHF. As DNA, the CDR3 is TGTGCCAGCAGCCCGAGCCTCATACGGCCCCAGCATTTT. V and J are TRBV28 and TRBJ1-5; no clear D. The CDR3 is made up of 13 amino acids. Per the germline V gene, CDR1 is MDHEN and CDR2 is SYDVKM. Trimming took off 6 bases at V and 9 bases at J, with 15 bases between the two ends.

The genes are TRBV2 and TRBJ2-1, with TRBD2 matching over 7 bases. Trimming at V came to 6 bases and at J to 6 bases, leaving 5 bases not matched to a gene. The germline CDR1 and CDR2 sequences are SNHLY and FYNNEI. This CDR3 comprises 13 residues. The CDR3 DNA is TGTGCCAGCAGCGGGCTAGCGGCCAATGAGCAGTTCTTC. Amino acid sequence: CASSGLAANEQFF. The variable domain in full, completed from reference TRBV2 and TRBJ2-1, reads EPEVTQTPSHQVTQMGQEVILRCVPISNHLYFYWYRQILGQKVEFLVSFYNNEISEKSEIFDDQFSVERPDGSNFTLKIRSTKLEDSAMYFCASSGLAANEQFFGPGTRLTVL.

CDR3 protein: CASSHEPYTQYF. DNA for the CDR3: TGTGCCAGCTCTCATGAGCCCTATACGCAGTATTTT. The V gene is TRBV18, the J gene TRBJ2-3, with D hard to call. Germline lookup yields CDR1 KGHSH and CDR2 LQKENI. V was shortened by 6 bases and J by 7 bases, with 11 bases between the two germline ends. There are 12 residues in the CDR3.